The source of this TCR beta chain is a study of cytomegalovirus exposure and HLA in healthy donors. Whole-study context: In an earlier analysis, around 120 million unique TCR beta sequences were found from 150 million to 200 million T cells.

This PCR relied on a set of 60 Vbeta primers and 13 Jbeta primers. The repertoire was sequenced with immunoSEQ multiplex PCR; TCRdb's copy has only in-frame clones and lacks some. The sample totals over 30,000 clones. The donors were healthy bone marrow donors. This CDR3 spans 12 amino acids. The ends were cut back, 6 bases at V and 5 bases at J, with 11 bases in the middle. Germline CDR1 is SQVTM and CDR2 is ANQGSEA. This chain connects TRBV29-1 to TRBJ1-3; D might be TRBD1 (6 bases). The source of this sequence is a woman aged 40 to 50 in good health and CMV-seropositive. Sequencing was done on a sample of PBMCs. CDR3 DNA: TGCAGCGTGGGGGGGGGCAGAAACACCATATATTTT. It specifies CSVGGGRNTIYF.